This TCR beta chain was recorded in a study of shared clonotypes between healthy human individuals. Study-level background: The study drew on a couple of women and a few men aged 18 to 49 as donors.

The study, taken as a whole, reports: In general, naive subsets displayed greater estimated richness than memory subsets did.

What CD8 memory combined were CD45RO+ cells and CCR7-negative CD45RA+ TemRA cells. This clone is a singleton in its sample. What it recognizes is unknown. The assay was immunoSEQ multiplex PCR, and TCRdb's table has in-frame clones only and misses some. The repertoire holds fewer than 850,000 clones, with 80% to 95% as singletons. The CDR3 spans 16 residues. Germline CDR1 and CDR2: LNHNV and YYDKDF (reference sequence). V was clipped by 1 base and J by 3 bases, with 12 bases between them. The chain combines TRBV15 with TRBJ2-2, with D perhaps being TRBD1 or TRBD2 (5 bases each). The sample comprised memory CD8+ T cells from PBMCs. The subset here: CD45RO+ cells pooled with CCR7-negative TemRA cells. The clonotype originates from a man aged 18 to 29 in good health. Some clones in this sample may be carry-over from other donors' samples. CDR3 sequence (DNA): TGTGCCACCAGCAGAGGATGGGGGATTGACACCGGGGAGCTGTTTTTT. It translates to CATSRGWGIDTGELFF.